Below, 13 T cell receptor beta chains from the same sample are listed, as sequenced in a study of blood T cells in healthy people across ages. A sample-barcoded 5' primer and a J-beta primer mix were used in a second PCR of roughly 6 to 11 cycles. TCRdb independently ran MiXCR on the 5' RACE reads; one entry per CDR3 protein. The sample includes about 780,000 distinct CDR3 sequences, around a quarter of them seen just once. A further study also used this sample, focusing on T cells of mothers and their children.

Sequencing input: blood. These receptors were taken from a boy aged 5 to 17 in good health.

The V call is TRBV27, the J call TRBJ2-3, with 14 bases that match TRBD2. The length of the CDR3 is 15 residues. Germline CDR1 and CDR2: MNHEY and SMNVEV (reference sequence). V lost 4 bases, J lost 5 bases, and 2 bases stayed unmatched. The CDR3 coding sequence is TGTGCCAGCAGTTCCGGGACTAGCGGGAGAGATACGCAGTATTTT. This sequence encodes CASSSGTSGRDTQYF.

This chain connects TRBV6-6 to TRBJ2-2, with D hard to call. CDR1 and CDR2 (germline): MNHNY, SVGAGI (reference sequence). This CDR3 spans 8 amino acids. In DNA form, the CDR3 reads TGTAAAGCCGGGGAGCTGTTTTTT. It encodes CKAGELFF.

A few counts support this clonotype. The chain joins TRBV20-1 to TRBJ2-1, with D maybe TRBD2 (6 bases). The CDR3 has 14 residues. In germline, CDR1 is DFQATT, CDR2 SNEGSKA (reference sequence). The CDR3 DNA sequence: TGCAGCGCAAGCGGGCACAGCTCCTACAATGAGCAGTTCTTC. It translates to CSASGHSSYNEQFF.

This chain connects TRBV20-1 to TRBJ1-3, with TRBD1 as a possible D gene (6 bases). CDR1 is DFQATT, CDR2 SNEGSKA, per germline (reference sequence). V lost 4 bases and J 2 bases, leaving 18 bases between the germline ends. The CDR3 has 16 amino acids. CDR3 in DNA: TGCAGTGCTACTAGTAGTTCCGGGACAACTGGAAACACCATATATTTT. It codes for CSATSSSGTTGNTIYF.

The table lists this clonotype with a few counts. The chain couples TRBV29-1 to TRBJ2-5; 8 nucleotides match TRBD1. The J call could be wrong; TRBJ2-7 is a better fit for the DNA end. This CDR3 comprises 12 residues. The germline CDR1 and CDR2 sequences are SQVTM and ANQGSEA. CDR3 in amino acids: CSVLGQGYEQYF. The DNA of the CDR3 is TGCAGCGTTCTTGGACAGGGCTACGAGCAGTACTTC.

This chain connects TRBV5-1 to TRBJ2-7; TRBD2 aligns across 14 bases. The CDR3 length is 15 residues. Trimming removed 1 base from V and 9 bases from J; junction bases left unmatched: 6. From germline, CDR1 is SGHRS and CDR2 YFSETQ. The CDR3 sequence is CASSLLTSGGARQYF. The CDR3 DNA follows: TGCGCCAGCAGCTTGTTGACTAGCGGGGGGGCCCGGCAGTACTTC.

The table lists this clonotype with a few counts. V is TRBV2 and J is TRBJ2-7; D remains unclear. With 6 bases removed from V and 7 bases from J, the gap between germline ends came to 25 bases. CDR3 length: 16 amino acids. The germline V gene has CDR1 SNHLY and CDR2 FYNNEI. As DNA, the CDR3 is TGTGCCAGCAGCCAAGTGTCGGCTTACCAAGCGAGAGAGCAGTACTTC. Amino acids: CASSQVSAYQAREQYF.

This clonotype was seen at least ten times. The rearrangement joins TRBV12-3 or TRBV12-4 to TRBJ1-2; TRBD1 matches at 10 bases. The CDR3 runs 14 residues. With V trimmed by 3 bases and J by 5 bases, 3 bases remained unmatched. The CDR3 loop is CASSFRDRGYGYTF. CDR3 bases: TGTGCCAGCAGTTTCCGGGACAGGGGTTATGGCTACACCTTC.

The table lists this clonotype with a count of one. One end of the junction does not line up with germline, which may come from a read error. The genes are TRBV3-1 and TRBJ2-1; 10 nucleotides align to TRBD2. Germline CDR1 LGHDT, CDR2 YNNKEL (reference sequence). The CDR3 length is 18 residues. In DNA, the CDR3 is TGTGCCAGCAGCCAAACCGGGACTAGCGCAATCTTAGGAGAGACCCAGTGCTTC. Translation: CASSQTGTSAILGETQCF.

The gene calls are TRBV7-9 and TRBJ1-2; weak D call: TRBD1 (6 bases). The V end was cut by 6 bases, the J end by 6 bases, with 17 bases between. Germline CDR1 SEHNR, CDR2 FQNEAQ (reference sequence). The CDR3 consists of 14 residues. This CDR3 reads CASSLSGTRDGYTF. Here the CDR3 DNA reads TGTGCCAGCAGTCTTTCCGGGACACGCGATGGCTACACCTTC.

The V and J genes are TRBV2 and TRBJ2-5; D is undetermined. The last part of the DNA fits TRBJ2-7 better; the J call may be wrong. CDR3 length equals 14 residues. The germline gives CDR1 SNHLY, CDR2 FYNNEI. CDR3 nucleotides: TGTGCCAGCAGTGAAGTCATGGGTTCCTACGAGCAGTACTTC. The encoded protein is CASSEVMGSYEQYF.

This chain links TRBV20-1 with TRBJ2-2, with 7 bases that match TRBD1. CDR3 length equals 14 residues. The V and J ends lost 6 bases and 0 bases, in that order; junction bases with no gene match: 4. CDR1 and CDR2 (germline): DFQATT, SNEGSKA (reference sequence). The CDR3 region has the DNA TGCAGTGCAAAGACAGGGACGAACACCGGGGAGCTGTTTTTT. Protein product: CSAKTGTNTGELFF.

This CDR3 is CASSPTTGNSYEQYF. In nucleotides, the CDR3 is TGTGCCAGCAGCCCAACAACTGGGAATTCCTACGAGCAGTACTTC. The chain carries TRBV7-9 and TRBJ2-7; unclear D gene. V lost 5 bases and J 1 base, leaving 15 bases between the germline ends. The CDR3 loop spans 15 amino acids. Germline-derived CDR1 and CDR2 are SEHNR and FQNEAQ (reference sequence).